Included here is one T cell receptor (beta chain) sequence, with context. A few counts support this clone. This clone's antigen is unknown. No base qualities exist here, and no much larger clone lies one base off it. The immunoSEQ Assay, a bias-controlled multiplex PCR, was used to amplify TCRbeta CDR3 regions from genomic DNA. In the paper's pipeline: The number of nucleated cells in each sample was estimated from the amplification of reference gene primers within the assay. Sequence reads were collapsed and filtered to measure the absolute abundance of every unique TCRbeta CDR3 rearrangement. For each sample, productive Simpson clonality was calculated as the square root of Simpson's diversity index over productive rearrangements. This immuneACCESS table, as held by TCRdb, lists in-frame sequences with V and J called but not all clones. Of the missing ones, under half trace to an unresolved V gene in checked studies; the others have no known cause. V and J calls and clone size follow that table, whereas D and trimming were derived from the DNA. The sample table holds around 110,000 clones, of which 90% were seen once. Of the sample, 1.5% to 2% falls within the top ten clones.

This entry comes from a study of blood T cell repertoires in COVID-19 (TCRdb year 2020). At the level of the whole study: Samples covering the acute and convalescent phases of COVID-19 were provided by collaborators in the United States, Italy and Spain. The material from the prospective study consisted of cDNA or gDNA derived from T cells, B-cell-depleted T cells, or PBMCs. The dataset comprised deeply sampled blood TCRbeta repertoires from subjects exposed to, actively infected with, or recovered from COVID-19. The repertoires were released in a freely available public database intended as a resource for research on the immune response to SARS-CoV-2. Samples were obtained from the ongoing ImmuneRACE study (first 160 participants) and from some 1,200 subjects provided by 6 global collaborators. A de-identified subject ID, COVID-19 status, age in years and sex were almost always included in the sample metadata. Where available, HLA class I and class II types were obtained from metadata supplied by the sample provider rather than from assay-based typing. Here is what the overall study found, with its caveats: The quantity of clinical and demographic metadata differed by source and by participant and was supplied without curation.

The collaborating institutions used their own protocols to collect whole blood in K2EDTA tubes. For TCRbeta analysis, collaborator samples were shipped as frozen whole blood, as isolated PBMCs, or as DNA extracted from either sample type. The TCR comes from a human donor with active COVID-19. The donor label of this sample is uncertain. The sample was peripheral blood.

The bases are TGCGCCAGCAGCCAAGATACGGGAAACATTCAGTACTTC. Translated, it reads CASSQDTGNIQYF. This sequence uses TRBV4-3 and TRBJ2-4, with no confidently assigned D gene. CDR1 and CDR2 (LGHNA, YSLEER) derive from the germline V gene. From the cysteine up to the phenylalanine, the CDR3 has a length of 13 residues. CDR3 DNA only is kept here, 39 bases in frame from base 1. V is shortened by 0 bases, J by 6 bases, and the region joining them spans 6 bases.